This T cell receptor (beta chain) emerged from a study of early T cells in non-severe SARS-CoV-2 infection. Study-wide context: Unsorted whole-blood RNA was sequenced in bulk, leaving chains unpaired.

This clonotype was seen repeatedly, ten times or more. Its specificity is unknown. Each single cDNA molecule received a unique molecular identifier. TCRdb recomputed calls from the 5' RACE reads with MiXCR, one row per CDR3 protein. The sample has about 64,000 distinct CDR3 sequences, roughly 12% seen once; the top ten hold around 1.5%. General study findings and limits: VDJdb matching skewed toward anti-spike CD8 responses, missing private and CD4 specificities.

CDR1 is SGHTA, CDR2 FQGNSA, per germline. With 4 bases clipped from V and 9 bases from J, the junction kept 13 bases outside the gene matches. This CDR3 has 15 amino acids. The V call is TRBV7-2, the J call TRBJ2-5; TRBD1 aligns across 8 bases. This clonotype was obtained from an adult who was a healthcare worker with PCR-confirmed SARS-CoV-2 infection or an uninfected control (not recorded which). The input for sequencing was whole blood, taken at baseline. CDR3 DNA: TGTGCCAGCAGCTCCACGCCCGGGACAGGCCTCGCCCAGTACTTC. Residues: CASSSTPGTGLAQYF.